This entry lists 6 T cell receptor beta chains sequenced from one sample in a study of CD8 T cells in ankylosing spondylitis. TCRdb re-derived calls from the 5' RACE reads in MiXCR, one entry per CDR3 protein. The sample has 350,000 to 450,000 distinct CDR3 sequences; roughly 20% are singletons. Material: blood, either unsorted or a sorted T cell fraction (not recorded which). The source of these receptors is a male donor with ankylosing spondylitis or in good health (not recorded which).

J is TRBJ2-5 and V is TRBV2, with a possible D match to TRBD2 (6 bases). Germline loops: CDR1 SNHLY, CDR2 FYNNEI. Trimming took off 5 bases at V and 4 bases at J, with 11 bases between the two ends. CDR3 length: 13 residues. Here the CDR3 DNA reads TGTGCCAGCAGTCCGACGGAGGGAGAGACCCAGTACTTC. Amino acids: CASSPTEGETQYF.

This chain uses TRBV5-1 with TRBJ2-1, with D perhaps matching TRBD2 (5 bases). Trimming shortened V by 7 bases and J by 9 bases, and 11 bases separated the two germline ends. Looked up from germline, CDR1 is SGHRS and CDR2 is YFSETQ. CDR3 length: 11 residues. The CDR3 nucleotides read TGCGCCAGCGCTTTTCGGGGTGAGCAGTTCTTC. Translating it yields CASAFRGEQFF.

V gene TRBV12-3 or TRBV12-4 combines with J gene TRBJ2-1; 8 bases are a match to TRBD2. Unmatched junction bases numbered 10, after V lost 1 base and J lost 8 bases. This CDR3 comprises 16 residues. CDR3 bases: TGTGCCAGCAGTTTAGGCGGACTAGCTGGGTACTATGAGCAGTTCTTC. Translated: CASSLGGLAGYYEQFF.

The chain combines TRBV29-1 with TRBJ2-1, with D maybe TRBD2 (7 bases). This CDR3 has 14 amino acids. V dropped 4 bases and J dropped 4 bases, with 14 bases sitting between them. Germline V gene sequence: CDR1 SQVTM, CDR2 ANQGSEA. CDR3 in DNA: TGCAGCGTTGTGGGAGGGGGGCCTTACAATGAGCAGTTCTTC. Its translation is CSVVGGGPYNEQFF.

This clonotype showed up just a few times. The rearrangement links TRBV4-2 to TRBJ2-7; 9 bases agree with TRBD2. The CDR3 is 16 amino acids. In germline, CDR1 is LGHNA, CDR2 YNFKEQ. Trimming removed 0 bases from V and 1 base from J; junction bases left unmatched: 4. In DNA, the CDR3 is TGTGCCAGCAGCCAAGAGAGACTAGCGGCGTCCTACGAGCAGTACTTC. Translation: CASSQERLAASYEQYF.

The DNA for the CDR3 is TGTGCCACCAGTGACAGTTGGAACAATCAGCCCCAGCATTTT. Protein sequence: CATSDSWNNQPQHF. The rearrangement links TRBV24-1 to TRBJ1-5; unclear D gene. Deletions cut 4 bases from V and 3 bases from J, with 9 bases between. Germline CDR1 KGHDR, CDR2 SFDVKD. The CDR3 covers 14 residues.